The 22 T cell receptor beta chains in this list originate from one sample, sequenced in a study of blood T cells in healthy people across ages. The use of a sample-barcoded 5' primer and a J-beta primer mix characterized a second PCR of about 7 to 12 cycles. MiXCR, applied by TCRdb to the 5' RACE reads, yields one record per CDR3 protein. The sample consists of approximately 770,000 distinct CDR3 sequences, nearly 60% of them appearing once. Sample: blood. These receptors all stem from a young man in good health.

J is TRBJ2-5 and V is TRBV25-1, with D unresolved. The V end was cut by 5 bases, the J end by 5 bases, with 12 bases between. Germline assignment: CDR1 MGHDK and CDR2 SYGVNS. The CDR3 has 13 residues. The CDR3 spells CASSLSPKETQYF. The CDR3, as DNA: TGTGCCAGCAGTTTATCGCCTAAGGAGACCCAGTACTTC.

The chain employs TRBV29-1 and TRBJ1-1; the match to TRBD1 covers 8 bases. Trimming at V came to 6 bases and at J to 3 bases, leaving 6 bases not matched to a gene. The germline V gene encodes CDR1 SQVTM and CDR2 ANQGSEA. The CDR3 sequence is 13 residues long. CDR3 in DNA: TGCAGCGTCGGGACAGGCGGGGACACTGAAGCTTTCTTT. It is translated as CSVGTGGDTEAFF. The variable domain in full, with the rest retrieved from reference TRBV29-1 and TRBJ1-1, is SAVISQKPSRDICQRGTSLTIQCQVDSQVTMMFWYRQQPGQSLTLIATANQGSEATYESGFVIDKFPISRPNLTFSTLTVSNMSPEDSSIYLCSVGTGGDTEAFFGQGTRLTVV.

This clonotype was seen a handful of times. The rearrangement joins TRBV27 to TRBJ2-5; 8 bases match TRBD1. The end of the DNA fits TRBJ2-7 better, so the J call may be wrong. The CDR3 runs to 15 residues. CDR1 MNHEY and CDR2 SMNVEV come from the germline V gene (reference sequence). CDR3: CASSLSNRGRNEQYF. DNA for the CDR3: TGTGCCAGCAGTTTATCGAACAGGGGGAGGAACGAGCAGTACTTC.

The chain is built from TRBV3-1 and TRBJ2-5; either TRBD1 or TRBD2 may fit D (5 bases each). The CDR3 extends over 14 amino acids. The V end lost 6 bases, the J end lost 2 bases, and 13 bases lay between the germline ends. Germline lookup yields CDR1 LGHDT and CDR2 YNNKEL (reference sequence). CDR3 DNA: TGTGCCAGCAGATCCGGGACCGCGCAAGAGACCCAGTACTTC. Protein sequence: CASRSGTAQETQYF.

CDR3 sequence: CASSKPGGRETQYF. The DNA for the CDR3 is TGTGCCAGCAGCAAGCCGGGGGGGCGAGAGACCCAGTACTTC. This sequence joins TRBV12-3 or TRBV12-4 and TRBJ2-5; TRBD2 matches at 8 bases. After removal of 6 bases from V and 4 bases from J, the junction contained 7 bases not matched to a gene. This CDR3 has 14 amino acids.

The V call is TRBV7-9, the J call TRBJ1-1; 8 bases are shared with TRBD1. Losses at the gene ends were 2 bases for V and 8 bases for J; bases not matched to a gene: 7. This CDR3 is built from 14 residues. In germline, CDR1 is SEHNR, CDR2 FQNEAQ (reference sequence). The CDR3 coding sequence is TGTGCCAGCAGCTTACTACGTTGGGACAGGGAAGCTTTCTTT. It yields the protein CASSLLRWDREAFF.

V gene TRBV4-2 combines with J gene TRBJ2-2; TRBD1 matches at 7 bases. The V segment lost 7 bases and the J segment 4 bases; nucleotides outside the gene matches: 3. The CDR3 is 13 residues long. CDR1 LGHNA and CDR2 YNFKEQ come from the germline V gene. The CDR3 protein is CASKDRATGELFF. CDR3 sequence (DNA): TGTGCCAGCAAAGACAGGGCCACCGGGGAGCTGTTTTTT.

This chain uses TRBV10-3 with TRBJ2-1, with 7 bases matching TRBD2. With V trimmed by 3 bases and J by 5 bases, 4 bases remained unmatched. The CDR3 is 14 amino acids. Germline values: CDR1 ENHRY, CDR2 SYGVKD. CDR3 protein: CAISERLADNEQFF. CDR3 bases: TGTGCCATCAGTGAACGTCTAGCGGACAATGAGCAGTTCTTC.

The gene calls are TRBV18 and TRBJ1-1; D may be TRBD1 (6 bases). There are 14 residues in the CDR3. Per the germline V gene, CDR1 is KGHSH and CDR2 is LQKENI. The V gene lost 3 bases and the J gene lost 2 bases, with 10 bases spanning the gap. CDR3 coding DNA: TGTGCCAGCTCACCGGGGGCCTCCAACACTGAAGCTTTCTTT. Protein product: CASSPGASNTEAFF.

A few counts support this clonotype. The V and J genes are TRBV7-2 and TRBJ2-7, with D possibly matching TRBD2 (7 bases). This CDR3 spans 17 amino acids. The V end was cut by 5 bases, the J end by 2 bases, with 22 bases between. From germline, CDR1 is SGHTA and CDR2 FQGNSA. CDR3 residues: CASSHQAGAGVAYEQYF. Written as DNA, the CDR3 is TGTGCCAGCAGCCACCAGGCGGGGGCGGGAGTTGCCTACGAGCAGTACTTC.

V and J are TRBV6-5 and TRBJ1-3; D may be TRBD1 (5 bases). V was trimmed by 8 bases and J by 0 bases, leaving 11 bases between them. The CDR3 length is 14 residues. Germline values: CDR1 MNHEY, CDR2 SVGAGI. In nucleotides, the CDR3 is TGTGCCAGCGCGACCCAGGGCTCTGGAAACACCATATATTTT. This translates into CASATQGSGNTIYF.

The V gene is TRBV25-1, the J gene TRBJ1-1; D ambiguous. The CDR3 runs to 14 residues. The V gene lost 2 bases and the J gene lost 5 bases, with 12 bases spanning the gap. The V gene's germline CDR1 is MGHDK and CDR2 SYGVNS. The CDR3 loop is CASSEEEARTEAFF. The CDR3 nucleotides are TGTGCCAGCAGTGAAGAGGAAGCTAGAACTGAAGCTTTCTTT.

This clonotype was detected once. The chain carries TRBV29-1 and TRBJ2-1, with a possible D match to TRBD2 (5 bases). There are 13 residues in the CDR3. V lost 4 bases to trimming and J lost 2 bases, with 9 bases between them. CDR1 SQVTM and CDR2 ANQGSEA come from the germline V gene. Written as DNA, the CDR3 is TGCAGCGTTGGGGGAGTGCCCTACAATGAGCAGTTCTTC. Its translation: CSVGGVPYNEQFF.

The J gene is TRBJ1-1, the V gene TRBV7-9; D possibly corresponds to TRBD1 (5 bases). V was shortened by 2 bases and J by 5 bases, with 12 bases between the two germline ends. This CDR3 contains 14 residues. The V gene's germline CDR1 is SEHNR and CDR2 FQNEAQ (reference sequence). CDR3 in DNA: TGTGCCAGCAGCTTACAGGGTGGGATGACTGAAGCTTTCTTT. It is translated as CASSLQGGMTEAFF.

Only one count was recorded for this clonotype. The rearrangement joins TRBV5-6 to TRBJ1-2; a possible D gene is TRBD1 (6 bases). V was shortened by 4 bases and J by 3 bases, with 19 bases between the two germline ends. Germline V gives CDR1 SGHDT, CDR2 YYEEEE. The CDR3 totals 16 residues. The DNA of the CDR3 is TGTGCCAGCAGCCCCGGGGGCACCAAATCGGACTATGGCTACACCTTC. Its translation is CASSPGGTKSDYGYTF.

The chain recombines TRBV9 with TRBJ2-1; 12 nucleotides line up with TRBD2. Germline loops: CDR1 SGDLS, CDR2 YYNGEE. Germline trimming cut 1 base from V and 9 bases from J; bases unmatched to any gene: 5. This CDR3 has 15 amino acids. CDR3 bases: TGTGCCAGCAGCGTAAGACTAGCGGGAGTGGCTGAGCAGTTCTTC. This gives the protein CASSVRLAGVAEQFF.

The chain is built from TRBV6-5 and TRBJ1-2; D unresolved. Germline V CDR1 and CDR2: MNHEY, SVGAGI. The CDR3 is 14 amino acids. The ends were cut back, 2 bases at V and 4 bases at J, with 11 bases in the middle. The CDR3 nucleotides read TGTGCCAGCAGTTACAGGTCAGGTCCCTATGGCTACACCTTC. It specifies CASSYRSGPYGYTF.

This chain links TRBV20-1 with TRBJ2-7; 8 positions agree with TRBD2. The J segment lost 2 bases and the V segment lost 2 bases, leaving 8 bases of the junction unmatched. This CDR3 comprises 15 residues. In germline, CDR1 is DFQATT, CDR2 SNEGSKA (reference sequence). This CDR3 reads CSARLLAGRTYEQYF. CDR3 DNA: TGCAGTGCTAGATTATTAGCGGGACGCACCTACGAGCAGTACTTC.

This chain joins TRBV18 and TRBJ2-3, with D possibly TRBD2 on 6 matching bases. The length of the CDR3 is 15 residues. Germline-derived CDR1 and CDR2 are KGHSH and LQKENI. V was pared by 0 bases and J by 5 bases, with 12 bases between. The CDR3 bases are TGTGCCAGCTCACCACCGGGGCAGGGAGGAGATACGCAGTATTTT. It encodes CASSPPGQGGDTQYF.

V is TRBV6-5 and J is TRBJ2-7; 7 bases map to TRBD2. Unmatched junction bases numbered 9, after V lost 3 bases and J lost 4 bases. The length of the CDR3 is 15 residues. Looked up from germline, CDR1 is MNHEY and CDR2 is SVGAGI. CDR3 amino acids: CASSYSPGGGYEQYF. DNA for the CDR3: TGTGCCAGCAGTTATTCACCGGGAGGAGGGTACGAGCAGTACTTC.

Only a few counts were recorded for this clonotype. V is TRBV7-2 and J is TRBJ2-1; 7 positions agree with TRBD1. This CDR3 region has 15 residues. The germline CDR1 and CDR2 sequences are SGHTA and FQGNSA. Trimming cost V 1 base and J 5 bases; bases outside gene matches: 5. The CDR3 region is CASSLDPGGHNEQFF. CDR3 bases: TGTGCCAGCAGCTTAGACCCAGGGGGTCACAATGAGCAGTTCTTC.

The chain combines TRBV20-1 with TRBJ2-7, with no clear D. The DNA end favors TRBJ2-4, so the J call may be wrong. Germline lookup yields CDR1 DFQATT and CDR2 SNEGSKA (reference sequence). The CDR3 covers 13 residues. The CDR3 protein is CSAPRSQSGIQYF. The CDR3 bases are TGCAGTGCCCCGAGGAGCCAGTCGGGCATTCAGTACTTC.